This T cell receptor (beta chain) appears in the sequencing data of a study of T cell responses to AZD1222 COVID-19 vaccine. Study outcomes and limitations: An increase in Spike-specific TCR breadth and depth was observed after two AZD1222 doses. Among AZD1222 vaccinees, only 5 or 6 were seropositive at baseline.

Clones were read by immunoSEQ multiplex PCR, and TCRdb kept only the in-frame ones, dropping some. The profile shows roughly 100,000 clones, roughly nine tenths of them singletons. The CDR3 totals 17 residues. Germline V CDR1 and CDR2: SEHNR, FQNEAQ (reference sequence). V was pared by 4 bases and J by 0 bases, with 10 bases of the junction left unmatched. Note on this clone: Its target is unknown.

The genes are TRBV7-9 and TRBJ2-7, with 9 bases identical to TRBD2. Sequencing used peripheral blood, obtained on day 0 of AZD1222 vaccination. This sequence originates from an adult in good health. The CDR3 DNA reads as TGTGCCAGCAGCTACCCTAGCGGGAAGATTAGCTCCTACGAGCAGTACTTC. Amino acids: CASSYPSGKISSYEQYF.